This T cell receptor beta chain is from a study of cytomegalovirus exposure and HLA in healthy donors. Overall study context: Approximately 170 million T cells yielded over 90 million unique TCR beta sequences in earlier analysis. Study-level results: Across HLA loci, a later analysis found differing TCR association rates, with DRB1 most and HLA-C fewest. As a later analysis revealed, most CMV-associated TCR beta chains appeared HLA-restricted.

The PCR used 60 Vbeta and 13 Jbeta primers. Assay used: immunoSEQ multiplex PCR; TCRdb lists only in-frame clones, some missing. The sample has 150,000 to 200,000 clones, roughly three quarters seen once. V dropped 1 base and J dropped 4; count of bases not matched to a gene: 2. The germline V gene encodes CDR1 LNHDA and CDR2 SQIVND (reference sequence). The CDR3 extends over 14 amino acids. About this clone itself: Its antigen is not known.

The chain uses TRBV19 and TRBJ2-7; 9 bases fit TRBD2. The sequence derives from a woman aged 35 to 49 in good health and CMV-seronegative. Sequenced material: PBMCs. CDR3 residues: CASSIGGGEYEQYF. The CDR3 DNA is TGTGCCAGTAGTATAGGCGGGGGGGAATACGAGCAGTACTTC.